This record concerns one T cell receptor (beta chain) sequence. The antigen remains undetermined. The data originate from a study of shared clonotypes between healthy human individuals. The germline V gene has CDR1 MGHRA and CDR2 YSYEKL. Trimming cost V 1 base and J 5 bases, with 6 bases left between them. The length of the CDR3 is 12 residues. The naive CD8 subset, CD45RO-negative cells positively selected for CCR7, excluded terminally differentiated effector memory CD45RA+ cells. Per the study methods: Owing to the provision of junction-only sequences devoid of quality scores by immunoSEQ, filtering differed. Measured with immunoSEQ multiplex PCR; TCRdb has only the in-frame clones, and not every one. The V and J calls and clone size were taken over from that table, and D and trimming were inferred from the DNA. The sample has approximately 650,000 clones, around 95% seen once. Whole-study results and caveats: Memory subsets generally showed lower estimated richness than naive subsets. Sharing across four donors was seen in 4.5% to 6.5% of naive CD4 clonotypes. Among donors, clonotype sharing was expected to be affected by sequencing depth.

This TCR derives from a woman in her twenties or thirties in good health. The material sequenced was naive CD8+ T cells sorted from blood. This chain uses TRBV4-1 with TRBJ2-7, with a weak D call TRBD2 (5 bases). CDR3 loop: CASSQAGNEQYF. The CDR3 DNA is TGCGCCAGCAGCCAAGCGGGAAACGAGCAGTACTTC.